The 15 T cell receptor beta chains in this list originate from one sample, sequenced in a study of shared clonotypes between healthy human individuals. The table came from immunoSEQ multiplex PCR; TCRdb's copy has only in-frame clones and leaves some out. This sample carries hundreds of thousands of clones, about two thirds of them seen once, and the ten largest clones take about 1.8%. The sequenced sample consisted of memory CD4+ T cells sorted from blood. Subset: CD45RA-negative fraction. Receptors were obtained from a woman under 40 in good health.

This chain uses TRBV19 with TRBJ1-5, with 9 bases matching TRBD1. The CDR3 is made up of 14 amino acids. The junction had 5 bases not matched to a gene; V was cut back by 5 bases and J by 6 bases. Germline V lookup: CDR1 LNHDA, CDR2 SQIVND (reference sequence). CDR3 DNA: TGTGCCAGTAGTCTGGGACAGGGCGGTCAGCCCCAGCATTTT. Protein sequence: CASSLGQGGQPQHF.

This clone was detected a few times. The chain has TRBV6-1 and TRBJ1-5; no reliable D call. Germline V gives CDR1 MNHNS, CDR2 SASEGT. The ends were cut back, 3 bases at V and 5 bases at J, with 11 bases in the middle. The length of the CDR3 is 14 residues. CDR3 loop: CASSETGYDQPQHF. CDR3 nucleotides: TGTGCCAGCAGTGAGACCGGGTATGATCAGCCCCAGCATTTT.

In this sample, this clone turned up once. This chain connects TRBV7-2 to TRBJ2-7, with 12 nucleotides matching TRBD2. V gave up 4 bases and J gave up 6 bases; unmatched junction bases: 7. The CDR3 contains 15 residues. CDR1 SGHTA and CDR2 FQGNSA come from the germline V gene. CDR3 nucleotides: TGTGCCAGCAGCTCCAGGACTAGCGGGATCCGCGAGCAGTACTTC. It yields the protein CASSSRTSGIREQYF.

This sequence joins TRBV28 and TRBJ1-5; D might be TRBD1 (5 bases). The CDR3 is made up of 16 amino acids. V lost 5 bases to trimming and J lost 1 base, with 15 bases between them. From germline, CDR1 is MDHEN and CDR2 SYDVKM. In DNA form, the CDR3 reads TGTGCCAGCAGTACAACCGATTGGGGGAGCAATCAGCCCCAGCATTTT. It translates to CASSTTDWGSNQPQHF.

The V call is TRBV6-5, the J call TRBJ2-3; perhaps TRBD2 as D (5 bases). Trimming shortened V by 6 bases and J by 8 bases, and 18 bases separated the two germline ends. The CDR3 has 14 residues. CDR1 MNHEY and CDR2 SVGAGI come from the germline V gene. CDR3 protein: CASSPLDREGTQYF. The CDR3 bases are TGTGCCAGCAGCCCCTTGGACCGTGAGGGTACGCAGTATTTT.

J is TRBJ1-1 and V is TRBV5-4; D is unclear. The V and J ends lost 4 bases and 1 base respectively, with 8 bases between them. CDR1 and CDR2 from the germline V gene are SGHNT and YYREEE (reference sequence). This CDR3 is 13 amino acids long. The CDR3 coding sequence is TGTGCCAGCAGCACAGACCCGAACACTGAAGCTTTCTTT. This codes for CASSTDPNTEAFF.

V and J are TRBV4-2 and TRBJ1-5; TRBD1 aligns across 8 bases. CDR3 length equals 15 residues. V was pared by 3 bases and J by 5 bases, with 6 bases of the junction left unmatched. Per germline, CDR1 LGHNA and CDR2 YNFKEQ. The CDR3 reads CASSQGGTGHQPQHF. The CDR3 DNA reads TGTGCCAGCAGCCAGGGGGGGACAGGCCATCAGCCCCAGCATTTT.

V usage is TRBV9 and J usage is TRBJ1-2, with 7 bases matching TRBD1. CDR1 and CDR2 (germline): SGDLS, YYNGEE. The CDR3 runs to 15 residues. V dropped 4 bases and J dropped 4; count of bases not matched to a gene: 10. As DNA, the CDR3 is TGTGCCAGCAGCCCGGAAGAGGGGGCCCTCTATGGCTACACCTTC. Translation: CASSPEEGALYGYTF.

V gene TRBV13 combines with J gene TRBJ1-1; TRBD1 agrees at 7 bases. The CDR3 sequence is 13 residues long. V shed 7 bases, J shed 1 base, and the junction held 3 bases outside the gene matches. Looked up from germline, CDR1 is PRHDT and CDR2 is FYEKMQ (reference sequence). The CDR3 reads CASNDRANTEAFF. The CDR3 DNA follows: TGTGCCAGCAATGACAGGGCGAACACTGAAGCTTTCTTT.

A note on this clone: This likely traces to a read error, being one base from a far larger clone. This sample includes further DNA sequences coding for the same CDR3. The chain combines TRBV5-1 with TRBJ1-4; D unresolved. V dropped 0 bases and J dropped 0 bases, with 6 bases sitting between them. CDR3 length: 15 residues. CDR1 and CDR2 from the germline V gene are SGHRS and YFSETQ. The CDR3 DNA sequence: TGCGCCAGCAGCTTGGAGGGTGCAACTAATGAAAAACTGTTTTTT. Protein product: CASSLEGATNEKLFF.

This chain uses TRBV29-1 with TRBJ2-1; D perhaps matches TRBD1 (6 bases). Trimming shortened V by 6 bases and J by 5 bases, and 17 bases separated the two germline ends. The CDR3 totals 14 residues. CDR1 SQVTM and CDR2 ANQGSEA come from the germline V gene. The CDR3 DNA is TGCAGCGTCACCGGGACACTGAACAACAATGAGCAGTTCTTC. Amino acid sequence: CSVTGTLNNNEQFF.

The chain carries TRBV28 and TRBJ2-5, with 9 bases fitting TRBD1. V shed 6 bases and J 5 bases; nucleotides not matched to a gene: 7. The germline gives CDR1 MDHEN, CDR2 SYDVKM. CDR3 length: 14 residues. The CDR3 region is CASSQYRGQETQYF. The CDR3 DNA follows: TGTGCCAGCAGCCAATACAGGGGGCAGGAGACCCAGTACTTC.

The rearrangement joins TRBV7-8 to TRBJ2-5; the match to TRBD1 covers 7 bases. Per germline, CDR1 SGHVS and CDR2 FQNEAQ. Trimming took 4 bases from V and 4 from J; bases not matched to a gene: 15. This CDR3 contains 17 residues. The CDR3 spells CASSSGGSGKGLETQYF. CDR3 nucleotide sequence: TGTGCCAGCAGCTCAGGGGGAAGCGGCAAGGGGTTAGAGACCCAGTACTTC.

The V gene is TRBV7-2, the J gene TRBJ2-7, with 7 bases identical to TRBD2. The V and J ends lost 8 bases and 0 bases, in that order; junction bases with no gene match: 10. From germline, CDR1 is SGHTA and CDR2 FQGNSA. The CDR3 runs 15 residues. The CDR3 protein is CASGRVGGPSYEQYF. CDR3 DNA sequence: TGTGCCAGCGGTCGGGTGGGAGGGCCCTCCTACGAGCAGTACTTC.

This rearrangement joins TRBV28 to TRBJ2-7; TRBD1 is a possible D gene (5 bases). The CDR3 runs to 17 residues. The germline CDR1 and CDR2 sequences are MDHEN and SYDVKM. Trimming stripped 6 bases from V and 1 base from J, with 22 bases between. The CDR3 DNA sequence: TGTGCCAGCAGGTCACAAGTCGTGGGGCAGGGATCCTACGAGCAGTACTTC. It encodes CASRSQVVGQGSYEQYF.